The present TCR beta chain was sequenced within a study of regulatory T cells in long-lasting Graves disease. The authors built TCR beta libraries using iRepertoire HTBI primers and Arm-PCR of CDR3 regions. TCRdb re-called the multiplex PCR reads with MiXCR, one entry per CDR3 protein. The table includes 370,000 or so distinct CDR3 sequences, around 15% detected once. This clonotype was counted between two and nine times. Its antigen is unidentified. Germline V lookup: CDR1 MNHNS, CDR2 SASEGT. V was cut by 1 base and J by 0 bases, with 13 bases left in between. This CDR3 has 18 amino acids. Time point in this sample: newly diagnosed GD, antithyroid drugs for less than 3 months. PBMCs provided the RNA from which the TCR library was made. Study results and limitations: Accuracy was possibly reduced by small sample size.

The same data also went into a second study, on T cells in Graves' hyperthyroidism and ophthalmopathy. That study reports: Appearing also in blood were most of the thyroid clonotypes expanded above 0.001.

The chain carries TRBV6-1 and TRBJ2-6, with D perhaps matching TRBD2 (5 bases). The receptor was derived from a woman between 18 and 30 years old with Graves disease. This specimen consisted of peripheral blood mononuclear cells (PBMCs), obtained at new diagnosis, from a patient treated with antithyroid drugs. The chain's CDR3 is CASSEETDGNSGANVLTF. The CDR3 DNA reads as TGTGCCAGCAGTGAAGAGACGGACGGGAACTCTGGGGCCAACGTCCTGACTTTC.